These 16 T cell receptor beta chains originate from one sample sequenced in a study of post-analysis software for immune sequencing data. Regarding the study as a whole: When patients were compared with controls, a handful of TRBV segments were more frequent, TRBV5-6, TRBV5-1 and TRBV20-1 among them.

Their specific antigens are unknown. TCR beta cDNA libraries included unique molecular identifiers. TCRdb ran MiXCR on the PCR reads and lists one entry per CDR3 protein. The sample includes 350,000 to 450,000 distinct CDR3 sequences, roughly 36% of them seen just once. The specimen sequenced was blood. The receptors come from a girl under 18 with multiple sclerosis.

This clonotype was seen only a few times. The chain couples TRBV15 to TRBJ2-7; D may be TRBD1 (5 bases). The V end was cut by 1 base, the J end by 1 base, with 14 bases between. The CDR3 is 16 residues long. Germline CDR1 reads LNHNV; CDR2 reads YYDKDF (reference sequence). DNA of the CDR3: TGTGCCACCAGCAGAGGCAAAGGGGATGGGTCCTACGAGCAGTACTTC. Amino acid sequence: CATSRGKGDGSYEQYF.

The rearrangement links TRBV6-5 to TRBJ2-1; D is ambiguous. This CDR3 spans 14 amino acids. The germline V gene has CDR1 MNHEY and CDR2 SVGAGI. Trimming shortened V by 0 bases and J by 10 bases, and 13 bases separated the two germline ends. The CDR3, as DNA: TGTGCCAGCAGTTACTCGATGGCCAAAGACGAGCAGTTCTTC. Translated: CASSYSMAKDEQFF.

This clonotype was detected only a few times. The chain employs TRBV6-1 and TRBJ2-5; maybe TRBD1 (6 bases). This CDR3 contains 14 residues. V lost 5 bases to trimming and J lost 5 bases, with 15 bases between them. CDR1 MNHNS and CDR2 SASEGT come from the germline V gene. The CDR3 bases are TGTGCCAGCAGTTCCACAGGGCGGCAGGAGACCCAGTACTTC. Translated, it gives CASSSTGRQETQYF.

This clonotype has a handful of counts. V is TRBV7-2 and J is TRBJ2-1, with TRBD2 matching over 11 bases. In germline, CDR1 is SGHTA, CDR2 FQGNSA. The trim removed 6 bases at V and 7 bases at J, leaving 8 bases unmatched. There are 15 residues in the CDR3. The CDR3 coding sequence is TGTGCCAGCAGGGGTGGTACTAGCGGGGGTAATGAGCAGTTCTTC. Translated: CASRGGTSGGNEQFF.

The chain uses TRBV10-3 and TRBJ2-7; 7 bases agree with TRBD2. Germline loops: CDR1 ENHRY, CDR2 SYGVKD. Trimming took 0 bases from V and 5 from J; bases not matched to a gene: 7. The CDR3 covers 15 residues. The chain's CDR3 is CAISESIGGGHEQYF. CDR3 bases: TGTGCCATCAGTGAGTCGATCGGGGGAGGGCACGAGCAGTACTTC.

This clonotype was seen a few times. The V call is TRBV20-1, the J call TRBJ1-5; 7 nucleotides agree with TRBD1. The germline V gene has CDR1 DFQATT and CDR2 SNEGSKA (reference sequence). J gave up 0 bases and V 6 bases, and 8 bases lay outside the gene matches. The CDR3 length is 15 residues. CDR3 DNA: TGCAGTGCGCCGCAGACAGGGAATAGCAATCAGCCCCAGCATTTT. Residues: CSAPQTGNSNQPQHF.

The CDR3 DNA is TGCGCCAGCAGCCAGGGGGGTAGCGGTGTCGATACGCAGTATTTT. Protein sequence: CASSQGGSGVDTQYF. The J gene is TRBJ2-3, the V gene TRBV4-3; TRBD2 might be the D (6 bases). Germline V gene data show CDR1 as LGHNA and CDR2 as YSLEER. The CDR3 length is 15 residues. Trimming pared 3 bases from V and 6 bases from J, leaving 16 bases between.

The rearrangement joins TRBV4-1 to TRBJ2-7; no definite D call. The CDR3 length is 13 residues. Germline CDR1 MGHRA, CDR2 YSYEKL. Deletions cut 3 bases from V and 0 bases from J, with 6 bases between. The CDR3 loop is CASSHPISYEQYF. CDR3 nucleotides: TGCGCCAGCAGCCACCCTATCTCCTACGAGCAGTACTTC.

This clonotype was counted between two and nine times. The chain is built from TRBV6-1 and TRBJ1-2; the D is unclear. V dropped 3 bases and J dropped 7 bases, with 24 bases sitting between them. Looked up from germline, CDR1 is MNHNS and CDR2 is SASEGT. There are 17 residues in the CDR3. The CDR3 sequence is CASSEYTRTLRGGGYTF. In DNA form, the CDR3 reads TGTGCCAGCAGTGAGTACACTCGGACTTTACGAGGCGGTGGCTACACCTTC.

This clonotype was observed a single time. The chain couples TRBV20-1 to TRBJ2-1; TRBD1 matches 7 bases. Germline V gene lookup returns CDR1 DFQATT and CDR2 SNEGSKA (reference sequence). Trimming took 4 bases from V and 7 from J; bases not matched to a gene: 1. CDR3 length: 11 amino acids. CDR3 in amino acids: CSAIQGNEQFF. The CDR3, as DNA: TGCAGTGCTATACAGGGGAATGAGCAGTTCTTC.

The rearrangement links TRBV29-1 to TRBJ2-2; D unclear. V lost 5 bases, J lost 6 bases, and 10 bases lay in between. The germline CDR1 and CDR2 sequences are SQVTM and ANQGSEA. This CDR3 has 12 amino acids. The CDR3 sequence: CSVIPNAGELFF. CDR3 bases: TGCAGCGTTATCCCTAATGCCGGGGAGCTGTTTTTT.

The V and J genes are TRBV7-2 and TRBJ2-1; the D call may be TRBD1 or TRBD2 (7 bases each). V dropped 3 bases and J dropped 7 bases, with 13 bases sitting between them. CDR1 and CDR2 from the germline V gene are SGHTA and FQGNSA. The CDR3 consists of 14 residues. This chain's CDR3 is CASSLLQGGNEQFF. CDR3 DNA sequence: TGTGCCAGCAGCTTGCTCCAGGGGGGGAATGAGCAGTTCTTC.

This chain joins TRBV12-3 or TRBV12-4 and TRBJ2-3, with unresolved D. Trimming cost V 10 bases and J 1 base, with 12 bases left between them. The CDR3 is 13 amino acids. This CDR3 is CATRWAGTDTQYF. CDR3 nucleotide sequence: TGTGCCACCCGCTGGGCGGGCACAGATACGCAGTATTTT.

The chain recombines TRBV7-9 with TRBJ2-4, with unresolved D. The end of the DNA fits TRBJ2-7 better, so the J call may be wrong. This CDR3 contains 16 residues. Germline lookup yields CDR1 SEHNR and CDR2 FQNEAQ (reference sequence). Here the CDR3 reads CASSLGDPPGVNEQYF. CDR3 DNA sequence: TGTGCCAGCAGCTTAGGTGACCCCCCGGGCGTAAACGAGCAGTACTTC.

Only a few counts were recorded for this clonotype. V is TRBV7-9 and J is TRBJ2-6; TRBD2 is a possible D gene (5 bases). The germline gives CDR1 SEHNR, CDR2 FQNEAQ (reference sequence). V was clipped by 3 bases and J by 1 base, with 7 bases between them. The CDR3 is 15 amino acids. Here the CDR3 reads CASSFTGSGANVLTF. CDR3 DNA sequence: TGTGCCAGCAGCTTCACGGGGTCTGGGGCCAACGTCCTGACTTTC.

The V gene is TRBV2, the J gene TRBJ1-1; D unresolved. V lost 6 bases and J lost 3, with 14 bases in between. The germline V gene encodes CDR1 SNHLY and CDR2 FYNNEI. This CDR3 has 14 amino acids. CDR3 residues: CASRGRARHTEAFF. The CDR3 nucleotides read TGTGCCAGCAGGGGAAGGGCCAGGCACACTGAAGCTTTCTTT.